These T cell receptor beta chains were read from a single sample in a study of beta chain features in type 1 diabetes. Measured with immunoSEQ multiplex PCR; TCRdb has only the in-frame clones, and not every one. The table includes roughly 290,000 clones, 15% detected once. The sample was naive CD4+ T cells from blood. These receptors originate from a man aged 18 to 30 with type 1 diabetes. Each CDR3 is given with its conserved first and last residue. The D gene is left open where the match is weak. Clone size is shown for a subset of rows, as once, few, many or a class of expanded clone.

j_call v_call d_call clone_size cdr3_nt cdr3_aa
TRBJ1-1 TRBV19 NA few TGTGCCAGTAGTACCCAACAGGGTGAAGCTTTCTTT CASSTQQGEAFF
TRBJ1-4 TRBV14 NA few TGTGCCAGCAGCCAAGATGGGTTCAGGGCGAATGAAAAACTGTTTTTT CASSQDGFRANEKLFF
TRBJ1-6 TRBV18 TRBD1 few TGTGCCAGCTCACCAAATAACAGGGGACCCCTCCACTTT CASSPNNRGPLHF
TRBJ1-2 TRBV6-4 NA NA TGTGCCAGCAGTGCCTCACAGGGAGGGGGCTACACCTTC CASSASQGGGYTF
TRBJ2-3 TRBV9 TRBD1 NA TGTGCCAGCAGCGCCTCAGGGGGCGGGACGAGGAATACGCAGTATTTT CASSASGGGTRNTQYF
TRBJ1-1 TRBV6-6 NA few TGTGCCAGCAGTTCCACAGATTCGACTGAAGCTTTCTTT CASSSTDSTEAFF
TRBJ1-1 TRBV12-5 TRBD1 NA TGTGCTAGTGGACAAGACAGGGGCAGGGCTGAAGCTTTCTTT CASGQDRGRAEAFF
TRBJ2-3 TRBV28 NA few TGTGCCAGCAGCGGAGGAGATACGCAGTATTTT CASSGGDTQYF
TRBJ2-2 TRBV30 TRBD2 NA TGTGCCTGGAGTGCCAACCGAATACGGACTAGCCGGAATACCGGGGAGCTGTTTTTT CAWSANRIRTSRNTGELFF
TRBJ2-7 TRBV5-4 TRBD2 NA TGTGCCAGCAGCTTGCGGGCGGGAGGGCCCTACGAGCAGTACTTC CASSLRAGGPYEQYF
TRBJ2-7 TRBV6-5 NA NA TGTGCCAGCAGTTACCTCCAGCGAGCTACGGAGCAGTACTTC CASSYLQRATEQYF
TRBJ1-6 TRBV9 NA NA TGTGCCAGCGCAGACGGGCCGGGGTCACCCCTCCACTTT CASADGPGSPLHF
TRBJ2-3 TRBV9 NA few TGTGCCAGCAGCGGTAGCGGACGCACAGATACGCAGTATTTT CASSGSGRTDTQYF
TRBJ2-2 TRBV30 TRBD1 NA TGTGCCGGGACAGGACTGAACACCGGGGAGCTGTTTTTT CAGTGLNTGELFF
TRBJ1-5 TRBV30 NA NA TGTGCCTGGAGAGCTAGACAGAGCAATCAGCCCCAGCATTTT CAWRARQSNQPQHF
TRBJ2-3 TRBV19 TRBD2 NA TGTGCCAGTAGGTCGCGGGGGGCGACAGATACGCAGTATTTT CASRSRGATDTQYF
TRBJ2-7 TRBV28 NA few TGTGCCAGTAGACATGCCGCTTACTACGAGCAGTACTTC CASRHAAYYEQYF
TRBJ1-5 TRBV25-1 TRBD1 NA TGTGCCAGCAGTGAAGGGACAGGGGGTTATCAGCCCCAGCATTTT CASSEGTGGYQPQHF
TRBJ2-2 TRBV7-7 TRBD1 NA TGTGCCAGCAGGGGGACAGGGGGCAAGGGGGAGCTGTTTTTT CASRGTGGKGELFF
TRBJ2-1 TRBV13 NA NA TGTGCCAGCAGCTTAGCTTTGGAGCAGTTCTTC CASSLALEQFF
TRBJ2-3 TRBV18 NA NA TGTGCCAGCTCACCACAGGGGGCAGATACGCAGTATTTT CASSPQGADTQYF
TRBJ2-1 TRBV5-1 TRBD2 few TGCGCCAGCAGCGCGGGACTAGCGGGGGGGCCGGGAAATGAGCAGTTCTTC CASSAGLAGGPGNEQFF
TRBJ1-1 TRBV7-9 TRBD1 NA TGTGCCAGCAGCTTAGATCGGGGCAGGGGGGTATTT CASSLDRGRGVF
TRBJ1-2 TRBV27 TRBD1 NA TGTGCCAGCAGTTCGCCTTCCGGGACAGGGGGCTATGGCTACACCTTC CASSSPSGTGGYGYTF
TRBJ1-5 TRBV5-1 TRBD1 few TGCGCCAGCAGCTGGGGGACAGTGAAGGGAAATCAGCCCCAGCATTTT CASSWGTVKGNQPQHF
TRBJ2-5 TRBV11-2 NA few TGTGCCAGCAGCTCTCAAGAGACCCAGTACTTC CASSSQETQYF
TRBJ2-3 TRBV5-1 TRBD1 few TGCGCCAGCAGCTACACTCTTGGGACAGGGGGCACAGATACGCAGTATTTT CASSYTLGTGGTDTQYF
TRBJ2-7 TRBV4-1 NA few TGCGCCAGCAGCCCCTTGGGGGGGCTCGGTTCTTACGAGCAGTACTTC CASSPLGGLGSYEQYF
TRBJ1-4 TRBV6-5 TRBD1 NA TGTGCCAGCAGGCCAGGGGGAGAGGAAAAACTGTTTTTT CASRPGGEEKLFF